This T cell receptor (beta chain) comes out of a study of T cells in Graves' hyperthyroidism and ophthalmopathy. Background on the study: At the time of initial diagnosis and before any treatment, peripheral blood was collected. Points from the study as a whole: In blood, most of the thyroid clonotypes expanded above 0.001 were also present.

RNA transcripts were the template for amplifying TCR beta CDR3 regions. Initially, a first-round RT-PCR of the TCR CDR3 employed the HTBI primer set. MiXCR, run by TCRdb on the multiplex PCR reads, gives a single entry per CDR3 protein. The table shows 360,000 or so distinct CDR3 sequences, with 15% to 20% occurring only once. CDR3 length: 15 amino acids. CDR1 and CDR2 (germline): MNHNS, SASEGT. The trim removed 6 bases at V and 5 bases at J, leaving 6 bases unmatched. This clonotype was observed a few times. Its antigen is unidentified. What was sequenced was blood. This clonotype was sampled from a woman aged 40-49 years with Graves' ophthalmopathy. This chain links TRBV6-1 with TRBJ2-7; TRBD2 aligns across 14 bases. This CDR3 reads CASRGLAGDSDEQYF. CDR3 nucleotide sequence: TGTGCCAGCAGGGGACTAGCGGGAGATTCGGACGAGCAGTACTTC.